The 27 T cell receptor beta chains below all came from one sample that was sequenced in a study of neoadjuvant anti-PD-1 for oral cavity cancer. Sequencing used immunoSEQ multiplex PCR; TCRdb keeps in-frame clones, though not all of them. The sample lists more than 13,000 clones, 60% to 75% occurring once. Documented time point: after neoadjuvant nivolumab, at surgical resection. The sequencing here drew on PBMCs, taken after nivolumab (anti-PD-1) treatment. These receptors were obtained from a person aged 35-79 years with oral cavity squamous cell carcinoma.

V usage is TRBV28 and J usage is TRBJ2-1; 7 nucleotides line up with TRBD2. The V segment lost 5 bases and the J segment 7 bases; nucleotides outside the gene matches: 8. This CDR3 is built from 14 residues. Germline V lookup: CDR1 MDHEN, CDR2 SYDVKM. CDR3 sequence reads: CASSRTGLQNEQFF. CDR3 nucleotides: TGTGCCAGCAGTCGAACGGGACTACAGAATGAGCAGTTCTTC.

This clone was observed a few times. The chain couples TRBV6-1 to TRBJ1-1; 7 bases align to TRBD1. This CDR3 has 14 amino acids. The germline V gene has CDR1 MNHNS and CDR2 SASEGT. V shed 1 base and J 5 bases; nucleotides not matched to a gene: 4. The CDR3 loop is CASSEGQGRTEAFF. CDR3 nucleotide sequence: TGTGCCAGCAGTGAAGGACAGGGAAGGACTGAAGCTTTCTTT.

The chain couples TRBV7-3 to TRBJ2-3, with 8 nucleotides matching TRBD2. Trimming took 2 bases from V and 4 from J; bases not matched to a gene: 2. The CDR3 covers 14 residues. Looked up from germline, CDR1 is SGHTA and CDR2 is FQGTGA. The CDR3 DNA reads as TGTGCCAGCAGCTTAGGCGGGGGGCCAGATACGCAGTATTTT. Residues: CASSLGGGPDTQYF.

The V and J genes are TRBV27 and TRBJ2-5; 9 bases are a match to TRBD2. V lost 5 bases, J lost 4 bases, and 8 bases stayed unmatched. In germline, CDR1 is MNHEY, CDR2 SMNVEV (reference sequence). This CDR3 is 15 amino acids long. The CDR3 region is CASSIPGTSRETQYF. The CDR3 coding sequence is TGTGCCAGCAGTATCCCGGGGACTAGCAGAGAGACCCAGTACTTC.

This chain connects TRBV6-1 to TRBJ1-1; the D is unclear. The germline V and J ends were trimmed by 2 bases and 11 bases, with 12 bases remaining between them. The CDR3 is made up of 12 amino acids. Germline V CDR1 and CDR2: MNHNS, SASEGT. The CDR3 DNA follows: TGTGCCAGCAGTGAAAATGGGCCACGGGCTTTCTTT. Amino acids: CASSENGPRAFF.

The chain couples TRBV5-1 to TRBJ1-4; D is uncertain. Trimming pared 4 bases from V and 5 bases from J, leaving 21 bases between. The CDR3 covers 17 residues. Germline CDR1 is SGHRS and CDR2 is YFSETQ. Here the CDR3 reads CASSRNRGEYANEKLFF. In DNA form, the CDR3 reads TGCGCCAGCAGCAGGAATCGTGGGGAGTATGCCAATGAAAAACTGTTTTTT.

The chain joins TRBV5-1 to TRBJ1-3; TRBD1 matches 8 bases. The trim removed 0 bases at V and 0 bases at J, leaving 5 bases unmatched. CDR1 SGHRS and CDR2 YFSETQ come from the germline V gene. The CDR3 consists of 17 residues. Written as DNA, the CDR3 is TGCGCCAGCAGCTTGGTGGGACAGGCGAGCTCTGGAAACACCATATATTTT. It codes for CASSLVGQASSGNTIYF.

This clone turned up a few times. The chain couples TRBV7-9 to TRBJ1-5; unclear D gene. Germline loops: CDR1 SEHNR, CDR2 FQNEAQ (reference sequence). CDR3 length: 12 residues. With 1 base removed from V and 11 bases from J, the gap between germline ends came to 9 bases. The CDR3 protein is CASSLGGGTQHF. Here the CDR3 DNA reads TGTGCCAGCAGCTTAGGAGGCGGTACCCAGCATTTT.

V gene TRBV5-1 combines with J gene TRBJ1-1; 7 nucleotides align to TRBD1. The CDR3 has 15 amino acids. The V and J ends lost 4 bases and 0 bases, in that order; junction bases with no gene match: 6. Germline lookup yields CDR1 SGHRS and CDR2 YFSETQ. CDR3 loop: CASSPMGQLNTEAFF. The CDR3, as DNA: TGCGCCAGCAGCCCGATGGGACAGTTGAACACTGAAGCTTTCTTT.

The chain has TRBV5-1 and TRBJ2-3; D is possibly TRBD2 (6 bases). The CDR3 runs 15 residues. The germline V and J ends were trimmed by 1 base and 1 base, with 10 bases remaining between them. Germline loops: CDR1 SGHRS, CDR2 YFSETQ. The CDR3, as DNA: TGCGCCAGCAGCTTGTTGGCGGGACGCACAGATACGCAGTATTTT. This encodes CASSLLAGRTDTQYF. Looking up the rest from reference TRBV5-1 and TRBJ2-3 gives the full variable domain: KAGVTQTPRYLIKTRGQQVTLSCSPISGHRSVSWYQQTPGQGLQFLFEYFSETQRNKGNFPGRFSGRQFSNSRSEMNVSTLELGDSALYLCASSLLAGRTDTQYFGPGTRLTVL.

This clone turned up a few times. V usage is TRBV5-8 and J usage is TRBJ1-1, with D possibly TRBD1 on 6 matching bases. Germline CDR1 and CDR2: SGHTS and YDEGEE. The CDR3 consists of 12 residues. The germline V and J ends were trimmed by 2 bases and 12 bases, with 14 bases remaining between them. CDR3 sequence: CASSFAGGRTFF. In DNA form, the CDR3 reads TGTGCCAGCAGCTTTGCCGGGGGGCGAACTTTCTTT. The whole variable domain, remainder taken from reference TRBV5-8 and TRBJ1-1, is EAGVTQSPTHLIKTRGQQATLRCSPISGHTSVYWYQQALGLGLQFLLWYDEGEERNRGNFPPRFSGRQFPNYSSELNVNALELEDSALYLCASSFAGGRTFFGQGTRLTVV.

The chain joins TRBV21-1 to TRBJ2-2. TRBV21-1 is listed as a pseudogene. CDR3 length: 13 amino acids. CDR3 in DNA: TGTGCCAGCAGCAAAGCGAACACCGGGGAGCTGTTTTTT. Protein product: CASSKANTGELFF.

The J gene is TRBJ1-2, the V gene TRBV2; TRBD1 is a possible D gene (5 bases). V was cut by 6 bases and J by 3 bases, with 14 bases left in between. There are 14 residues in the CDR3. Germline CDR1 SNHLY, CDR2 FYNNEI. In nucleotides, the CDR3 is TGTGCCAGCAGACAAGGGGAAGATGACTATGGCTACACCTTC. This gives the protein CASRQGEDDYGYTF.

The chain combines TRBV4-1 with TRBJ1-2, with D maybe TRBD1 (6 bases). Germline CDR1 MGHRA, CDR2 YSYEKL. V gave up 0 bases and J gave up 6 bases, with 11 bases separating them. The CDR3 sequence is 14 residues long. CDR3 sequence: CASSQEWTADGYTF. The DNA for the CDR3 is TGCGCCAGCAGCCAAGAGTGGACAGCGGATGGCTACACCTTC.

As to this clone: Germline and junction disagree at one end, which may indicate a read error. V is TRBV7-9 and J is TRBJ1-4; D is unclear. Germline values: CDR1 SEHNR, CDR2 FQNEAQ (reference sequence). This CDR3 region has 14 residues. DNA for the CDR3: TGTGCCAGCAGCCACCCCCTTACAAATGAGAAACTGTTTTTT. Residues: CASSHPLTNEKLFF.

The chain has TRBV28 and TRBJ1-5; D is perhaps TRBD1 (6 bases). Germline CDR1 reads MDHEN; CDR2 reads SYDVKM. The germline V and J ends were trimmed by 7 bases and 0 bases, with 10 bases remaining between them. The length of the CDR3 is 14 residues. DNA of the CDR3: TGTGCCAGCACCCGAGGGGGTAGCAATCAGCCCCAGCATTTT. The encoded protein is CASTRGGSNQPQHF.

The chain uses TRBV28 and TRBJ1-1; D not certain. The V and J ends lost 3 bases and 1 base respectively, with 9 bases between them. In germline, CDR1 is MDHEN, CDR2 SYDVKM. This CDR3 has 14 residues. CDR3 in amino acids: CASSFAPPNTEAFF. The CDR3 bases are TGTGCCAGCAGTTTTGCCCCCCCGAACACTGAAGCTTTCTTT.

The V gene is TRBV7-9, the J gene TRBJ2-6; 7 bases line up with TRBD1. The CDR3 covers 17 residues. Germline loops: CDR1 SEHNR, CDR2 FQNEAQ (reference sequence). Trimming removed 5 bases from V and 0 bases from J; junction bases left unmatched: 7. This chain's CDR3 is CASSPRTGLSGANVLTF. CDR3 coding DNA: TGTGCCAGCAGCCCCAGGACAGGACTCTCTGGGGCCAACGTCCTGACTTTC.

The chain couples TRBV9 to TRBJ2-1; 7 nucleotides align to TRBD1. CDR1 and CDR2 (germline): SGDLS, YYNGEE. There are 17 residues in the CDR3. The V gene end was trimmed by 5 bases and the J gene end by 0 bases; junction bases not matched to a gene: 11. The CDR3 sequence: CASSHPLQGSSYNEQFF. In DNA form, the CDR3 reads TGTGCCAGCAGTCACCCCCTACAGGGGAGCTCCTACAATGAGCAGTTCTTC.

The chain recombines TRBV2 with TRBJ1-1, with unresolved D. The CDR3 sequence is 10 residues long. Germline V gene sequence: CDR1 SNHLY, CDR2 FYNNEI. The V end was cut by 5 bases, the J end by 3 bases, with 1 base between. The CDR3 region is CASSYTEAFF. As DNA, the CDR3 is TGTGCCAGCAGTTACACTGAAGCTTTCTTT.

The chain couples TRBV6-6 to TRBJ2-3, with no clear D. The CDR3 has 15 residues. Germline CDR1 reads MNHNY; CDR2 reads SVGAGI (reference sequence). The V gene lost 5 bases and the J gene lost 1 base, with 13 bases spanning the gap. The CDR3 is CASSDPVFRTDTQYF. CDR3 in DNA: TGTGCCAGCAGTGACCCCGTTTTTCGCACAGATACGCAGTATTTT.

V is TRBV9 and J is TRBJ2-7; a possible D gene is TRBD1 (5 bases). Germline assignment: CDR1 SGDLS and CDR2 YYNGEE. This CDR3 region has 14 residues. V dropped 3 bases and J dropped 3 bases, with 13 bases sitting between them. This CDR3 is CASSADTSDYEQYF. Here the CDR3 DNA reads TGTGCCAGCAGCGCGGACACCTCTGACTACGAGCAGTACTTC.

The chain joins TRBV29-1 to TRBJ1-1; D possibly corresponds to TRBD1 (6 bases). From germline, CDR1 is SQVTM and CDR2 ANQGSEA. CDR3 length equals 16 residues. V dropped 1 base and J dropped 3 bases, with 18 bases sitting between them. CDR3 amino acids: CSVEGSRGLKYTEAFF. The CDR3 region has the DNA TGCAGCGTTGAAGGTTCCAGGGGCCTGAAGTACACTGAAGCTTTCTTT.

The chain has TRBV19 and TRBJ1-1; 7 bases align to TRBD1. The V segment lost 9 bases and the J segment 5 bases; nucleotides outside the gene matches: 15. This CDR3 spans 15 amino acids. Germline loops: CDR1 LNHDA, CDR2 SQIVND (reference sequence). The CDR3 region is CASLVLDRFGTEAFF. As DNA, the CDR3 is TGTGCCAGCTTGGTCCTGGACAGGTTCGGGACTGAAGCTTTCTTT.

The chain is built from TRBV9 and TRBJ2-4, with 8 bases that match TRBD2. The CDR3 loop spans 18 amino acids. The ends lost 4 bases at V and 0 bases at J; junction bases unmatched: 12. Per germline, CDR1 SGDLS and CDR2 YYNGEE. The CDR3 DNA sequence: TGTGCCAGCAGCCCTATAGCGGGAACTTTATTAGCCAAAAACATTCAGTACTTC. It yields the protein CASSPIAGTLLAKNIQYF.

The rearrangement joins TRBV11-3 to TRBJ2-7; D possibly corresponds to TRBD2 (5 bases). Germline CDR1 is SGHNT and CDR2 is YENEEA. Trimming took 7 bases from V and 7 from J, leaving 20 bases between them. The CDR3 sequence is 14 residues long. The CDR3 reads CASMRTRSSSEQYF. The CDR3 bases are TGTGCCAGCATGAGAACTAGGTCTTCCAGTGAGCAGTACTTC.

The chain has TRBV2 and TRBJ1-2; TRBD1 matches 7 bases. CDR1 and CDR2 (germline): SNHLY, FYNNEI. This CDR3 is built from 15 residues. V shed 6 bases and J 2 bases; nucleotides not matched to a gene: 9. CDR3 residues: CASSRAGTANYGYTF. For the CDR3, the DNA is TGTGCCAGCAGCCGCGCCGGGACAGCAAACTATGGCTACACCTTC.